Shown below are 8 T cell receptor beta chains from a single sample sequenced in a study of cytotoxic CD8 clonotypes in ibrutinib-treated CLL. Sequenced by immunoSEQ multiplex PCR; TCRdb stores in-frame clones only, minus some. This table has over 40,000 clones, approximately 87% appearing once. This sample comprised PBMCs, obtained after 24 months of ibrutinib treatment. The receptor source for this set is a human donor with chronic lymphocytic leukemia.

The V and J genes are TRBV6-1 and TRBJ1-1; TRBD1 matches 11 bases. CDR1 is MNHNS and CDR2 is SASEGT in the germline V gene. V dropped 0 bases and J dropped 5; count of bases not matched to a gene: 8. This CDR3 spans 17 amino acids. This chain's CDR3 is CASSEARTGGKGTEAFF. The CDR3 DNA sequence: TGTGCCAGCAGTGAAGCCCGGACAGGGGGCAAAGGGACTGAAGCTTTCTTT.

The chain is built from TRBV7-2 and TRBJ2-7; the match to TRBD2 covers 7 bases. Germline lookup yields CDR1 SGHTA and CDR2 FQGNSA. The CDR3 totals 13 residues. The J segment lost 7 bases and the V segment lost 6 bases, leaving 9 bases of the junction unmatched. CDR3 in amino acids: CASSQRSGGEQYF. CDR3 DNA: TGTGCCAGCAGTCAGAGGTCGGGGGGAGAGCAGTACTTC.

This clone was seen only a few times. The CDR3 region has the DNA TGTGCCAGCAGCTTATCTCTTTTTCGGGACCGAGCTAACTATGGCTACACCTTC. It yields the protein CASSLSLFRDRANYGYTF. The chain couples TRBV7-2 to TRBJ1-2; possible D gene TRBD1, 5 bases. CDR1 and CDR2 (germline): SGHTA, FQGNSA. There are 18 residues in the CDR3. Trimming removed 2 bases at V and 0 bases at J, with 19 bases between.

CDR3 residues: CASKWTGKLSYEQYF. Written as DNA, the CDR3 is TGTGCCAGCAAATGGACAGGGAAGCTCTCCTACGAGCAGTACTTC. This sequence joins TRBV2 and TRBJ2-7; 8 bases are shared with TRBD1. In germline, CDR1 is SNHLY, CDR2 FYNNEI. This CDR3 is built from 15 residues. The V gene end was trimmed by 7 bases and the J gene end by 0 bases; junction bases not matched to a gene: 8. Together with reference TRBV2 and TRBJ2-7, the CDR3 gives the full variable domain: EPEVTQTPSHQVTQMGQEVILRCVPISNHLYFYWYRQILGQKVEFLVSFYNNEISEKSEIFDDQFSVERPDGSNFTLKIRSTKLEDSAMYFCASKWTGKLSYEQYFGPGTRLTVT.

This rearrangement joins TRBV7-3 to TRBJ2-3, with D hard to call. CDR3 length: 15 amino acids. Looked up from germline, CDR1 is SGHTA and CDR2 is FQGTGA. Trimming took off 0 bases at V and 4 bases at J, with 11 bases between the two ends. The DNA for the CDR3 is TGTGCCAGCAGCTTAACTAGCTTGGCAGCAGATACGCAGTATTTT. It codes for CASSLTSLAADTQYF.

The CDR3 loop is CASSYKWEGLETQYF. The CDR3 DNA follows: TGTGCCAGCAGTTATAAGTGGGAGGGCCTGGAGACCCAGTACTTC. This rearrangement joins TRBV27 to TRBJ2-5; TRBD2 matches 7 bases. In germline, CDR1 is MNHEY, CDR2 SMNVEV (reference sequence). The CDR3 is 15 residues long. After removal of 4 bases from V and 5 bases from J, the junction contained 10 bases not matched to a gene.

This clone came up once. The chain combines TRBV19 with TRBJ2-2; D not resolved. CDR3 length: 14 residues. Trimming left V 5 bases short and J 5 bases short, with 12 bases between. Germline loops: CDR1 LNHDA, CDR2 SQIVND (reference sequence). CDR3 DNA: TGTGCCAGTAGTTCCCAAGCTGGGACCGGGGAGCTGTTTTTT. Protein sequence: CASSSQAGTGELFF.

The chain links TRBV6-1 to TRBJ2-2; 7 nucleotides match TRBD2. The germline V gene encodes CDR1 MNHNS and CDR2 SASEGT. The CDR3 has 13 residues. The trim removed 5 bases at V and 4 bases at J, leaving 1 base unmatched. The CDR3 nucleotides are TGTGCCAGCAGTTGGACTAGCACCGGGGAGCTGTTTTTT. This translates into CASSWTSTGELFF.